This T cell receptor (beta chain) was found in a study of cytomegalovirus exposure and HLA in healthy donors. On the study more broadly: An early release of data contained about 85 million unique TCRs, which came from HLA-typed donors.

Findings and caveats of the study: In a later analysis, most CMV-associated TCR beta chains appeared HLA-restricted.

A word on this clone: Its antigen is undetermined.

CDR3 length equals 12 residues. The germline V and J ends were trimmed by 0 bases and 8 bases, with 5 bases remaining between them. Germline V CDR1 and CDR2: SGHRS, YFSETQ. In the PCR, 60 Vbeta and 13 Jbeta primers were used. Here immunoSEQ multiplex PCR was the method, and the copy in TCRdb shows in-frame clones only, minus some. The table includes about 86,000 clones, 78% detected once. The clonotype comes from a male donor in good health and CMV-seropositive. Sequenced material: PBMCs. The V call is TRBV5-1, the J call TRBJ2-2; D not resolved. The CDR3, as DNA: TGCGCCAGCAGCTTGGGTGTAGGGGAGCTGTTTTTT. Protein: CASSLGVGELFF.